This TCR beta chain was obtained from a study of response to subunit inactivated influenza vaccine. CDR3 length equals 14 residues. The germline V gene has CDR1 ENHRY and CDR2 SYGVKD. V was trimmed by 7 bases and J by 4 bases, leaving 13 bases between them. TCRdb reprocessed the RT-PCR reads via MiXCR and lists one record per CDR3 protein. Here the sample spans about 480,000 distinct CDR3 sequences, approximately 24% being singletons. Study-level results: It was the authors' suggestion that each seasonal influenza vaccination recruits few new T cells.

In its sample, this clonotype was seen a few times. Its antigen remains unknown. The clonotype was recovered from a man over 45 who received an inactivated influenza vaccine. Source: CD4+ T cells sorted from PBMCs, taken more than 4 days after vaccination. This sequence joins TRBV10-3 and TRBJ2-2, with TRBD2 as a possible D gene (7 bases). CDR3 sequence: CAIMGGGSTGELFF. Written as DNA, the CDR3 is TGTGCCATCATGGGAGGGGGAAGCACCGGGGAGCTGTTTTTT.